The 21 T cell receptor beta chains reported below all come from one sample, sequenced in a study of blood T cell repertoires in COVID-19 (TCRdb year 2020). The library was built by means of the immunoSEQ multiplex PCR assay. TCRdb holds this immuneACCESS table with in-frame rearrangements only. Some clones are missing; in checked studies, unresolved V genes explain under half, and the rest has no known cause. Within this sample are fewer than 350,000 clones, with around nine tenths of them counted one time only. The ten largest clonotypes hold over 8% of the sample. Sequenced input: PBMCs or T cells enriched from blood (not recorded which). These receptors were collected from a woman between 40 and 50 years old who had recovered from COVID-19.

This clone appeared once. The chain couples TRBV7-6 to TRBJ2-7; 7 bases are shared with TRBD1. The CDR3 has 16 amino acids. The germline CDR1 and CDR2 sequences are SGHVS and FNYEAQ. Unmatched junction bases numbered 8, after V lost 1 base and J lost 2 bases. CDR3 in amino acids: CASSLEGDRATYEQYF. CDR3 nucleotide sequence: TGTGCCAGCAGCTTAGAGGGTGACAGGGCGACCTACGAGCAGTACTTC.

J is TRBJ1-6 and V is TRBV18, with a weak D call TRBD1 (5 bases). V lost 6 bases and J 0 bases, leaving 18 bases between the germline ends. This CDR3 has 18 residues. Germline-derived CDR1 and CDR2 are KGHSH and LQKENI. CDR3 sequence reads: CASSPRRQSLSYNSPLHF. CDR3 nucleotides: TGTGCCAGCTCCCCAAGGAGACAGAGCCTCTCCTATAATTCACCCCTCCACTTT.

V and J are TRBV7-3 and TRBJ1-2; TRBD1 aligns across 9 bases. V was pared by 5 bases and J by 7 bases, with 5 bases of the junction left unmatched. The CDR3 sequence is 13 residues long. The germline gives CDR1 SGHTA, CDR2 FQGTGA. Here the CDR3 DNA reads TGTGCCAGCAGCCTGGGACAGGGATCTGGCTACACCTTC. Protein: CASSLGQGSGYTF.

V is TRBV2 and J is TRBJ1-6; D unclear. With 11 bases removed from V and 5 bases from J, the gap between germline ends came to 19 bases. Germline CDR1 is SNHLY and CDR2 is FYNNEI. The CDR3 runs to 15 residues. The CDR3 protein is CASLSGSIHNSPLHF. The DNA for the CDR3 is TGTGCCTCCTTGTCGGGGTCGATCCATAATTCACCCCTCCACTTT.

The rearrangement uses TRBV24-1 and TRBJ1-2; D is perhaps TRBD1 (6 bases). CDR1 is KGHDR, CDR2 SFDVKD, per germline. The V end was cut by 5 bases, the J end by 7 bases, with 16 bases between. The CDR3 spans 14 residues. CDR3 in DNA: TGTGCCACCAGTGGACCCCCGGGGGGCTCTGGCTACACCTTC. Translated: CATSGPPGGSGYTF.

The CDR3 loop reads CASSLTSGRGNEQFF. The CDR3 region has the DNA TGTGCCAGCAGTTTGACTAGCGGGAGAGGGAATGAGCAGTTCTTC. The V call is TRBV27, the J call TRBJ2-1, with 12 bases fitting TRBD2. Germline trimming cut 3 bases from V and 7 bases from J; bases unmatched to any gene: 4. This CDR3 region has 15 residues. Germline CDR1 reads MNHEY; CDR2 reads SMNVEV (reference sequence).

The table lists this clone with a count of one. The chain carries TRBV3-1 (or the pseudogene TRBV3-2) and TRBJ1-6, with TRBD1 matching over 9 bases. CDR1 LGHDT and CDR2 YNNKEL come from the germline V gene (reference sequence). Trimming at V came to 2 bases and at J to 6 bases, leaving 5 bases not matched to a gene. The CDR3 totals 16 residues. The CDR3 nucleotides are TGTGCCAGCAGCCAACCCGGGACAGGGCCTAATTCACCCCTCCACTTT. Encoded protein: CASSQPGTGPNSPLHF.

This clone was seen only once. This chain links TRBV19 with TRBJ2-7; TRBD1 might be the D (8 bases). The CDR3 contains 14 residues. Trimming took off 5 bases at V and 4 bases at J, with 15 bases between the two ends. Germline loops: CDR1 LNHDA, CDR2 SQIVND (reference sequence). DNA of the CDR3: TGTGCCAGTAGTGACAGGGGAGGGGTTTACGAGCAGTACTTC. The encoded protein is CASSDRGGVYEQYF.

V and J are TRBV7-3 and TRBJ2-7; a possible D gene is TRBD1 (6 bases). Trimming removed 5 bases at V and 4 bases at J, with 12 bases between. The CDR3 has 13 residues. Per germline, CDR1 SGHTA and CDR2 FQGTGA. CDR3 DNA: TGTGCCAGCAGCCCAGGACAGTCTTACGAGCAGTACTTC. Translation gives CASSPGQSYEQYF.

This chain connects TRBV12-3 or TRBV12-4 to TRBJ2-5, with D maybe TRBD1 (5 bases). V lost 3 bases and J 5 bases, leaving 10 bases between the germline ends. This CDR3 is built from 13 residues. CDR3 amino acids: CASSLAGWETQYF. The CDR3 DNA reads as TGTGCCAGCAGTTTGGCAGGGTGGGAGACCCAGTACTTC.

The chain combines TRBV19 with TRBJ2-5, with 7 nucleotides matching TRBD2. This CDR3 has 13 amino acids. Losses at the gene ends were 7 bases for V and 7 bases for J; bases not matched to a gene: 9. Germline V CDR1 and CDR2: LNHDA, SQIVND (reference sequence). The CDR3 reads CASKTEGGGTQYF. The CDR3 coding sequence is TGTGCCAGTAAAACTGAGGGCGGGGGGACCCAGTACTTC.

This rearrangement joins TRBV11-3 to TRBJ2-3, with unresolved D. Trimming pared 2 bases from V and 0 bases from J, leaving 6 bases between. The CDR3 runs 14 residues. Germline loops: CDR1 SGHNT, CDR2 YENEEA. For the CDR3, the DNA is TGTGCCAGCAGCTTATATCCTAGCACAGATACGCAGTATTTT. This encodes CASSLYPSTDTQYF.

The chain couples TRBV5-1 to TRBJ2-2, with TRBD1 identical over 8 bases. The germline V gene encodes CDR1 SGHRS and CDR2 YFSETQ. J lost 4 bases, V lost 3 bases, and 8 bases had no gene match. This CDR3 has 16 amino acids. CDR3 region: CASSSGQGRTTGELFF. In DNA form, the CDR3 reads TGCGCCAGCAGCTCTGGACAGGGCCGAACCACCGGGGAGCTGTTTTTT.

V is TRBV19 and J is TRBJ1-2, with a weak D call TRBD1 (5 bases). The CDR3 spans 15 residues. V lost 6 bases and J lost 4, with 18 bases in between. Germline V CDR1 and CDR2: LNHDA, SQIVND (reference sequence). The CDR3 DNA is TGTGCCAGTAGCGCCAAGTTGTCAGGGCCCTATGGCTACACCTTC. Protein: CASSAKLSGPYGYTF. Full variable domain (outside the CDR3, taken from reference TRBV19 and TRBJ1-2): DGGITQSPKYLFRKEGQNVTLSCEQNLNHDAMYWYRQDPGQGLRLIYYSQIVNDFQKGDIAEGYSVSREKKESFPLTVTSAQKNPTAFYLCASSAKLSGPYGYTFGSGTRLTVV.

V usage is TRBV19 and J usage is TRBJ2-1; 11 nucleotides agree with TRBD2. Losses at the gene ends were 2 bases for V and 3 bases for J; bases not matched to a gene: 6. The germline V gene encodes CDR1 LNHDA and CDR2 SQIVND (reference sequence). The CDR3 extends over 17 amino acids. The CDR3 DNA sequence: TGTGCCAGTAGTATAATGCCGGGACTAGCGGACTACAATGAGCAGTTCTTC. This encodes CASSIMPGLADYNEQFF.

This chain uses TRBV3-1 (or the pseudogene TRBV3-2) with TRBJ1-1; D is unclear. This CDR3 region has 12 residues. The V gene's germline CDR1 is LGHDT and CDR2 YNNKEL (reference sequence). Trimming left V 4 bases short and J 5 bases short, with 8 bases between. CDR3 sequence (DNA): TGTGCCAGCAGCCTAGGGAGTACTGAAGCTTTCTTT. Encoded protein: CASSLGSTEAFF.

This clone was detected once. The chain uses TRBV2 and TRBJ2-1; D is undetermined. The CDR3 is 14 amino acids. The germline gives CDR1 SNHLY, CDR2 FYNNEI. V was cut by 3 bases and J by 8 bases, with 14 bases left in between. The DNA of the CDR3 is TGTGCCAGCAGTGAGCTTGTTTTGGGCTATGAGCAGTTCTTC. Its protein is CASSELVLGYEQFF.

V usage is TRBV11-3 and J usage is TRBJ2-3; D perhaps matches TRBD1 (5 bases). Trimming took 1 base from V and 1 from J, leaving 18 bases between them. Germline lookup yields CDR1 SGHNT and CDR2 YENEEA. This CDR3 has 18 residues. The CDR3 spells CASSLGPLGVVGTDTQYF. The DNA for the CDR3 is TGTGCCAGCAGCTTAGGGCCCCTAGGGGTCGTCGGCACAGATACGCAGTATTTT. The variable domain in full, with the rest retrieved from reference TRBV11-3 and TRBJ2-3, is EAGVVQSPRYKIIEKKQPVAFWCNPISGHNTLYWYLQNLGQGPELLIRYENEEAVDDSQLPKDRFSAERLKGVDSTLKIQPAELGDSAVYLCASSLGPLGVVGTDTQYFGPGTRLTVL.

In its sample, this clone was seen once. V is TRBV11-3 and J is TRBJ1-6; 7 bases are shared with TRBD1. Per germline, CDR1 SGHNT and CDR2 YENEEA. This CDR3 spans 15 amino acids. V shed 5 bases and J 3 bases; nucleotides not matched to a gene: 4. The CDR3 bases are TGTGCCAGCAGCCCGGGGACAGACTATAATTCACCCCTCCACTTT. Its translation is CASSPGTDYNSPLHF.

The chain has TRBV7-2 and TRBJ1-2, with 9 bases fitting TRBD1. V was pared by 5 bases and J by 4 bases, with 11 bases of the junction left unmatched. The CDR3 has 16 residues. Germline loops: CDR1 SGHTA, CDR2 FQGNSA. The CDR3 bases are TGTGCCAGCAGCAGTACAGGGGGCGCCGGGGGCTATGGCTACACCTTC. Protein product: CASSSTGGAGGYGYTF.

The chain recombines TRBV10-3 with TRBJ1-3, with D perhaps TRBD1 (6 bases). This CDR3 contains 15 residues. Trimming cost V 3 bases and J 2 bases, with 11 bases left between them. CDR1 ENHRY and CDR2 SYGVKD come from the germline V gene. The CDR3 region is CAISDLWGPGNTIYF. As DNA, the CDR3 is TGTGCCATCAGTGACCTCTGGGGGCCTGGAAACACCATATATTTT.